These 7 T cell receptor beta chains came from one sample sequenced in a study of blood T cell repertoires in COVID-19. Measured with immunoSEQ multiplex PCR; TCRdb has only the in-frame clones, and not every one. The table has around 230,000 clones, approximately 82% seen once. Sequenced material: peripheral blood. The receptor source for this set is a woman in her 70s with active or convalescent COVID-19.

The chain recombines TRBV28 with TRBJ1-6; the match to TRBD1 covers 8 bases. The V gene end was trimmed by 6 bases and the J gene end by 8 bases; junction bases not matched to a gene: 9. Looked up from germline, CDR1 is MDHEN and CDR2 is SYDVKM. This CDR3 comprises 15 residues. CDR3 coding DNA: TGTGCCAGCAGGACCCCCCAGGGGGCCTATTCACCCCTCCACTTT. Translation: CASRTPQGAYSPLHF.

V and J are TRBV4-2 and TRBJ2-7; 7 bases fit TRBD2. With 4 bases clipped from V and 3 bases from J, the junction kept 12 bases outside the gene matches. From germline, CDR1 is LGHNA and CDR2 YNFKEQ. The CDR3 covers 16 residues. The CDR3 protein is CASSPELREFSYEQYF. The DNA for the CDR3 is TGTGCCAGCAGCCCCGAGTTGCGGGAGTTCAGCTACGAGCAGTACTTC.

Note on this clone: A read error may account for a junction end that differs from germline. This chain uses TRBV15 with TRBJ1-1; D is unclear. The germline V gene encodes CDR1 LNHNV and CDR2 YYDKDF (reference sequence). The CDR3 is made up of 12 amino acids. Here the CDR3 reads CASSSGYTEAFF. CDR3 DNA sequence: TGTGCCAGCAGCTCGGGGTACACTGAAGCTTTCTTT. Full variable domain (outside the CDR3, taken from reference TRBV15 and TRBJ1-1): DAMVIQNPRYQVTQFGKPVTLSCSQTLNHNVMYWYQQKSSQAPKLLFHYYDKDFNNEADTPDNFQSRRPNTSFCFLDIRSPGLGDTAMYLCASSSGYTEAFFGQGTRLTVV.

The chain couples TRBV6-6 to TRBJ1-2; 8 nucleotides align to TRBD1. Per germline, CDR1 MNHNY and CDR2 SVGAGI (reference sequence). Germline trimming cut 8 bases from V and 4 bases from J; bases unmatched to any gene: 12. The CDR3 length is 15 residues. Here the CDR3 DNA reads TGTGCCAGCTGGGCAGGGGGCGAGAGGGTCTATGGCTACACCTTC. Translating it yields CASWAGGERVYGYTF.

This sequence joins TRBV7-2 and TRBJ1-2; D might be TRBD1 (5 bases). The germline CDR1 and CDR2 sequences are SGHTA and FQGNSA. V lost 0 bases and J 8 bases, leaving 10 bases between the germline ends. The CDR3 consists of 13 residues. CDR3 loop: CASSLARVRGYTF. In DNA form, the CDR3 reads TGTGCCAGCAGCTTAGCCAGGGTTCGGGGCTACACCTTC.

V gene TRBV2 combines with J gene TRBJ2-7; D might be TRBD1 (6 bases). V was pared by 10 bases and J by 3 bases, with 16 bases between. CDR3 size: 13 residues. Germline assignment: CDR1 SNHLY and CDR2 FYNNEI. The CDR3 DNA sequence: TGTGCCACCACCCGGGACACCCTCTACGAGCAGTACTTC. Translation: CATTRDTLYEQYF.

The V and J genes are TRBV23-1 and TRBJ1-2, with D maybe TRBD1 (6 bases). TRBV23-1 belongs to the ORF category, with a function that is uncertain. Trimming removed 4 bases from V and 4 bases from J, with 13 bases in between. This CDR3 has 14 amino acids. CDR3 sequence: CASSRLGQSYGYTF. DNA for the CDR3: TGCGCCAGCAGTCGCCTAGGACAGTCCTATGGCTACACCTTC.